These T cell receptor beta chains were read from a single sample in a study of memory CD4+ T cells and cytomegalovirus serostatus. Only in-frame clones appear in the TCRdb table, and some are missing; sequencing was by immunoSEQ multiplex PCR. The sample shows about 46,000 clones, around 78% of them seen only once. The sequenced sample consisted of memory CD4+ T cells from blood. The origin of the receptors is an adult in good health and CMV-seronegative. Both conserved end residues are part of each CDR3. A D gene is named only where the DNA matches it firmly. Where a row states a size, it is once, few, many or the class of an expanded clone; other rows omit it.

D: NA; V: TRBV30; size: NA; J: TRBJ1-3; DNA: TGTGCCTGGGGCCTAGGGACGGCTCGTATTTATGGAAACACCATATATTTT; CDR3: CAWGLGTARIYGNTIYF
D: NA; V: TRBV5-1; size: few; J: TRBJ1-2; DNA: TGCGCCAGCAGCTTGTCGGATGGGGCTAACTATGGCTACACCTTC; CDR3: CASSLSDGANYGYTF
D: TRBD2; V: TRBV18; size: NA; J: TRBJ2-3; DNA: TGTGCCAGCTCGCCCGGGCTAGCGGGGGTCCATACGCAGTATTTT; CDR3: CASSPGLAGVHTQYF
D: NA; V: TRBV7-2; size: once; J: TRBJ1-2; DNA: TGTGCCAGCAGCCGTACCAGGGATTATGGCTACACCTTC; CDR3: CASSRTRDYGYTF
D: TRBD1; V: TRBV6-6; size: NA; J: TRBJ1-1; DNA: TGTGCCAGCAGTCCGTCCCATCAGGGGGCAACTGAAGCTTTCTTT; CDR3: CASSPSHQGATEAFF
D: TRBD1; V: TRBV29-1; size: NA; J: TRBJ2-4; DNA: TGCAGCGTTGAAGATCAGGGCACAGGGGTCAAAAACATTCAGTACTTC; CDR3: CSVEDQGTGVKNIQYF
D: NA; V: TRBV5-5; size: once; J: TRBJ1-4; DNA: TGTGCCAGCAGCCCCCCAGGGTCATCGGGTGAAAAACTGTTTTTT; CDR3: CASSPPGSSGEKLFF
D: NA; V: TRBV11-2; size: NA; J: TRBJ1-2; DNA: TGTGCCAGCAGCTTAGGGGCCGGGACAACGGATAACTATGGCTACACCTTC; CDR3: CASSLGAGTTDNYGYTF
D: NA; V: TRBV4-3; size: NA; J: TRBJ1-4; DNA: TGCGCCAGCAGCCAAGACCGCCCGGGCCTCGGGGGAAAACTGTTTTTT; CDR3: CASSQDRPGLGGKLFF
D: NA; V: TRBV5-1; size: NA; J: TRBJ2-7; DNA: TGCGCCAGCAGCTTCAGGGTTCCCCCCTACGAGCAGTACTTC; CDR3: CASSFRVPPYEQYF
D: NA; V: TRBV28; size: NA; J: TRBJ1-4; DNA: TGTGCCAGCAACCCAGGAGGGGCGGTCGAAAAACTGTTTTTT; CDR3: CASNPGGAVEKLFF
D: NA; V: TRBV4-3; size: once; J: TRBJ1-4; DNA: TGCGCCAGCAGCCGGAACGAGAATGAAAAACTGTTTTTT; CDR3: CASSRNENEKLFF
D: NA; V: TRBV6-5; size: medium-sized; J: TRBJ1-1; DNA: TGTGCCAGCAGTTCCACCGGACGGAGGAGGGAAGCTTTCTTT; CDR3: CASSSTGRRREAFF